A selection of T cell receptor beta chains follows, all from one sample in a study of response to subunit inactivated influenza vaccine. Via MiXCR, TCRdb re-called the RT-PCR reads, giving one row per CDR3 protein. The sample yields around 170,000 distinct CDR3 sequences, approximately 11% seen once. Sequenced here: CD8+ T cells sorted from PBMCs, sampled 23 months after vaccination. The origin of the receptors is a man aged 50 to 69 who received an inactivated influenza vaccine. The CDR3 runs from the conserved cysteine through the conserved F or W. A D gene is named only where the DNA matches it firmly. Clone size, where shown, is once, few, many, or a class for clones that have expanded.

j_call d_call v_call clone_size cdr3_nt cdr3_aa
TRBJ1-1 - TRBV6-5 few TGTGCCAGCAGTTACGCGGGAGGCACTGAAGCTTTCTTT CASSYAGGTEAFF
TRBJ2-5 TRBD1 TRBV7-7 - TGTGCCAGCAGCTCGACCCAGACAGGGCAAGAGACCCAGTACTTC CASSSTQTGQETQYF
TRBJ1-1 - TRBV6-5 few TGTGCCAGCAGTTCCGGGATCTATAAAATGAACACTGAAGCTTTCTTT CASSSGIYKMNTEAFF
TRBJ1-1 TRBD1 TRBV15 - TGTGCCACCAGCAGGGACAGGGCCACTACTGAAGCTTTCTTT CATSRDRATTEAFF
TRBJ2-1 - TRBV4-1 - TGCGCCAGCAGCCAAGATGGGCTAGGGATAAATGAGCAGTTCTTC CASSQDGLGINEQFF
TRBJ2-5 TRBD2 TRBV7-9 few TGTGCCAGCAGCCCCGCGGGGGATGAGACCCAGTACTTC CASSPAGDETQYF
TRBJ2-4 - TRBV20-1 - TGCAGTGCTATCTCCGGGCAGTCGGCCAAAAACATTCAGTACTTC CSAISGQSAKNIQYF
TRBJ2-2 - TRBV3-1 few TGTGCCAGCAGCCAAGAAGCCGGGGAGCTGTTTTTT CASSQEAGELFF
TRBJ2-2 - TRBV5-7 - TGTGCCAGCAAGGGAGGGGGCACCGGGGAGCTGTTTTTT CASKGGGTGELFF
TRBJ1-2 - TRBV5-6 few TGTGCCAGCAGCTTAGGTTCCGGGCGCCTCTATGGCTACACCTTC CASSLGSGRLYGYTF
TRBJ2-5 - TRBV20-1 - TGCAGTGCCGACGGATGGGACCGGGCCTCGGTAACCCAGTACTTC CSADGWDRASVTQYF
TRBJ2-1 TRBD2 TRBV4-3 - TGCGCCAGCAGCCAAGAAAGCGGACTAGCGGGCTTCTACAATGAGCAGTTCTTC CASSQESGLAGFYNEQFF
TRBJ1-1 - TRBV3-1 many TGTGCCAGCAGCCTTGAAGGCGTTAGGACTGAAGCTTTCTTT CASSLEGVRTEAFF
TRBJ2-7 TRBD2 TRBV12-3/TRBV12-4 many TGTGCCAGCAGTTTTTCTGCGGGAGCTTCGTACGAGCAGTACTTC CASSFSAGASYEQYF
TRBJ1-5 - TRBV28 - TGTGCCAGCAGTTTATGGTCAGACAGGCGGTACAGCAATCAGCCCCAGCATTTT CASSLWSDRRYSNQPQHF
TRBJ2-1 - TRBV7-8 - TGTGCCAGCAGCTTAGCTCTGCCGGAGCAGTTCTTC CASSLALPEQFF
TRBJ2-1 - TRBV5-5 - TGTGCCAGCAGCTTGGAAGGTTCGCGTGAGCAGTTCTTC CASSLEGSREQFF